The sequence of this T cell receptor beta chain was determined in a study of CD8 T cells in Susac syndrome. The CDR3 is 15 residues long. CDR1 and CDR2 (germline): SGHTA, FQGNSA. The V and J ends lost 1 base and 4 bases, in that order; junction bases with no gene match: 2. RNA totalling about 0.45 to 1 ug underwent reverse transcription with random hexamers. MiXCR, run by TCRdb on the immunoSEQ multiplex PCR reads, gives a single entry per CDR3 protein. The sample yields over 95,000 distinct CDR3 sequences, roughly 91% seen once. Sequencing used CD4+ T cells from PBMCs. This TCR came from a human donor in good health. V gene TRBV7-2 combines with J gene TRBJ2-5, with 11 bases that match TRBD1. The CDR3 DNA reads as TGTGCCAGCAGCTTAGGCGGGACAGGGGGAGAGACCCAGTACTTC. Encoded protein: CASSLGGTGGETQYF.